The sample holds many counts of the clone carrying this T cell receptor beta chain. The data were taken from a study of T cells in Graves' hyperthyroidism and ophthalmopathy. Amplification of TCR beta CDR3 regions was performed using RNA transcripts as template. A set of HTBI primers served as the primers for a first-round RT-PCR of the TCR CDR3. MiXCR was run by TCRdb on the multiplex PCR reads, yielding one entry per CDR3 protein. The sample yields roughly 300,000 distinct CDR3 sequences, less than 30% seen once. J lost 3 bases, V lost 3 bases, and 3 bases had no gene match. Germline assignment: CDR1 SEHNR and CDR2 FQNEAQ (reference sequence). The CDR3 is 14 residues long.

The TCR sequence derives from a man in his forties with Graves' hyperthyroidism that later progressed to Graves' ophthalmopathy. The rearrangement links TRBV7-9 to TRBJ2-7, with TRBD1 matching over 9 bases. The sequencing sample was made of blood. CDR3 coding DNA: TGTGCCAGCAGCTTTGGGGGACAGGGCTACGAGCAGTACTTC. It specifies CASSFGGQGYEQYF.